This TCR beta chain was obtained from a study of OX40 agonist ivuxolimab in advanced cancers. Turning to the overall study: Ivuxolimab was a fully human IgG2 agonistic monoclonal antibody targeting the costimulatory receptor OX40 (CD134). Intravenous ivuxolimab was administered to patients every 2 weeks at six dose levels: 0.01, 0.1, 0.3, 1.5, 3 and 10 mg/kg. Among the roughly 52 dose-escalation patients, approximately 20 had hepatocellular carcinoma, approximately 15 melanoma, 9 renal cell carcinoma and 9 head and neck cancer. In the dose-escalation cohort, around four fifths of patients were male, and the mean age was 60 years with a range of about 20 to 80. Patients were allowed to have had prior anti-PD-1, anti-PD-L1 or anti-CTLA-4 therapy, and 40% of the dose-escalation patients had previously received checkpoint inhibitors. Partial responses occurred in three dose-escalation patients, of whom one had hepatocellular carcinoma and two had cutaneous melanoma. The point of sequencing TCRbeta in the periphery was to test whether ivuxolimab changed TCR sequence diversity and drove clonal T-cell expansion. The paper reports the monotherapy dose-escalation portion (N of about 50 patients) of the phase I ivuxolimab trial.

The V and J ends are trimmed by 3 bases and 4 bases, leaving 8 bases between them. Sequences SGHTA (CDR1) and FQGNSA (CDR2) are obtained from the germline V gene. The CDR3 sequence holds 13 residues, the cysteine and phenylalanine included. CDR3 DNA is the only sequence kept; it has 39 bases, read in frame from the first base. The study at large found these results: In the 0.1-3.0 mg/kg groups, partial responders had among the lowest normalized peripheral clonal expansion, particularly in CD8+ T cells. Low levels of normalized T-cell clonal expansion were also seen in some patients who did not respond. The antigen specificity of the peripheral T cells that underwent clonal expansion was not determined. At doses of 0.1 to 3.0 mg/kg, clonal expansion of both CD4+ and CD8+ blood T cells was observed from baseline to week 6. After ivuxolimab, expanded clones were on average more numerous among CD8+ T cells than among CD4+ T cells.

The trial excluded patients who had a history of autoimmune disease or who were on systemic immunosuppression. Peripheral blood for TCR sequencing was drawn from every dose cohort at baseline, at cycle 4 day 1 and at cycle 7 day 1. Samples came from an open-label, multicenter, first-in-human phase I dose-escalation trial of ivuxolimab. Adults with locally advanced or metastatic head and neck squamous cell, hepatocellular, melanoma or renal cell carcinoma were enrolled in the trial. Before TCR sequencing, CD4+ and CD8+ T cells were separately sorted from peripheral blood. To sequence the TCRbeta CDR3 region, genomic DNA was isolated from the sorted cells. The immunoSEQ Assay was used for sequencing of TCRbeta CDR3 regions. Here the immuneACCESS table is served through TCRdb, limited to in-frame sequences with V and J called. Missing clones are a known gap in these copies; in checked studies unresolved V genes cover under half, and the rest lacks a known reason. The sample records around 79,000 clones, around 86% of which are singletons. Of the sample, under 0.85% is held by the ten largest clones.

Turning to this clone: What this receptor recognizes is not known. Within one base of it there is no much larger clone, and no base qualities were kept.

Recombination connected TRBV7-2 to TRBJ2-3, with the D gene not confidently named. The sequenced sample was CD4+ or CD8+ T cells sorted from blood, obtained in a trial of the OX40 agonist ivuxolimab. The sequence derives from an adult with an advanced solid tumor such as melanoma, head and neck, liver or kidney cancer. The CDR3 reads CASSLVPADTQYF. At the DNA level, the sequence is TGTGCCAGCAGCTTGGTCCCGGCAGATACGCAGTATTTT.